Presented here are 5 T cell receptor beta chains from one specimen sequenced in a study of cytomegalovirus exposure and HLA in healthy donors. Primers for the PCR totalled 60 Vbeta and 13 Jbeta. Some clones are missing from TCRdb's copy, which holds only in-frame ones; the method was immunoSEQ multiplex PCR. The data hold some 150,000 clones, with around 70% observed a single time. Specimen: PBMCs. The source is a woman between 25 and 40 years old in good health and CMV-seronegative.

The V gene is TRBV6-1, the J gene TRBJ1-1, with 7 bases aligning to TRBD1. The CDR3 sequence is 14 residues long. The J segment lost 0 bases and the V segment lost 3 bases, leaving 1 base of the junction unmatched. Germline V lookup: CDR1 MNHNS, CDR2 SASEGT. As DNA, the CDR3 is TGTGCCAGCAGTGACCAGGGGGTGAACACTGAAGCTTTCTTT. This codes for CASSDQGVNTEAFF.

J is TRBJ1-2 and V is TRBV7-9, with 10 bases matching TRBD1. CDR3 length equals 16 residues. The junction had 11 bases not matched to a gene; V was cut back by 4 bases and J by 6 bases. Germline loops: CDR1 SEHNR, CDR2 FQNEAQ (reference sequence). The CDR3 DNA is TGTGCCAGCAGCTCCCAGACCCCCGGGACAGGGGATGGCTACACCTTC. Amino acids: CASSSQTPGTGDGYTF.

This clone came up a few times. CDR3 amino acids: CASSIDRYRSKNIQYF. The CDR3 DNA follows: TGTGCCAGTAGTATAGATAGGTACAGGAGCAAAAACATTCAGTACTTC. V usage is TRBV19 and J usage is TRBJ2-4; TRBD1 is a possible D gene (5 bases). Looked up from germline, CDR1 is LNHDA and CDR2 is SQIVND (reference sequence). Trimming took 0 bases from V and 3 from J, leaving 12 bases between them. The CDR3 sequence is 16 residues long.

The genes are TRBV7-9 and TRBJ2-5; TRBD1 might be the D (6 bases). V shed 5 bases and J shed 3 bases, with 13 bases lying between them. Germline CDR1 and CDR2: SEHNR and FQNEAQ (reference sequence). CDR3 length equals 14 residues. The CDR3 sequence is CASSLRQVEETQYF. In DNA form, the CDR3 reads TGTGCCAGCAGCCTCCGACAGGTTGAAGAGACCCAGTACTTC.

The J gene is TRBJ2-5, the V gene TRBV28; D gene ambiguous. The V and J ends lost 7 bases and 5 bases respectively, with 11 bases between them. This CDR3 has 12 amino acids. Germline V gene sequence: CDR1 MDHEN, CDR2 SYDVKM. The CDR3 protein is CASTTPRETQYF. The DNA for the CDR3 is TGTGCCAGCACCACCCCCCGGGAGACCCAGTACTTC.